There are a few counts of the clone carrying this T cell receptor beta chain. At one end, the junction sequence differs from germline, possibly due to a read error. TCRdb used MiXCR to reprocess the PCR reads, holding one entry per CDR3 protein. The repertoire holds about 640,000 distinct CDR3 sequences, with about 20% as singletons. This sample was taken from a study of molecular identifiers for immune sequencing clone quantification. The CDR3 consists of 12 residues. CDR1 is MGHRA, CDR2 YSYEKL, per germline. Construction of naive CD8 libraries employed about 19,000 to 1,000,000 sorted cells together with 10%, 30% or 50% RNA.

The genes are TRBV4-1 and TRBJ2-4; no clear D. The receptor's source is a human donor in good health. Some libraries in this study had Jurkat cell RNA spiked in. The specimen was naive CD8+ T cells from blood, with Jurkat cell RNA spiked in. Subset of the sample: FACS-sorted CD8+CD4-CCR7+CD45RA+ naive T cells. Here the CDR3 DNA reads TGCGCCAGCAGCCAAGAGGGAAACATTCAGCACTTC. Translated: CASSQEGNIQHF.